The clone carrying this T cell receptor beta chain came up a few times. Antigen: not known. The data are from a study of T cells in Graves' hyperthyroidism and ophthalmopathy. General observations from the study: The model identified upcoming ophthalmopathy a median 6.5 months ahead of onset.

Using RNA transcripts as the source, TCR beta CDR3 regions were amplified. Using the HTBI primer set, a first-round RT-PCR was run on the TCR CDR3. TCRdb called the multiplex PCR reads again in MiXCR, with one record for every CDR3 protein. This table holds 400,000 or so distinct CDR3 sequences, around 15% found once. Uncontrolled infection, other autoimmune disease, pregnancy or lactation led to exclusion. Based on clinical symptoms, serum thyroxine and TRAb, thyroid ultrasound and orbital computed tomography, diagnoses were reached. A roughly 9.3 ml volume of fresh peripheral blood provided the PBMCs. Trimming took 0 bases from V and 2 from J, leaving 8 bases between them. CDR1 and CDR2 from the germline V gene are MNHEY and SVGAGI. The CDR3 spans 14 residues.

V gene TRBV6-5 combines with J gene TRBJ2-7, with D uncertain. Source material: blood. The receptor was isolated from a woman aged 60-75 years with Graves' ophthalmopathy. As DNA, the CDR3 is TGTGCCAGCAGTTACTCCCCTGTGGCCTACGAGCAGTACTTC. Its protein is CASSYSPVAYEQYF.